The 15 T cell receptor beta chains below were found in one sample sequenced in a study of blood T cell repertoires in COVID-19 (dated by TCRdb to 2020 to 2022). Library preparation was by the immunoSEQ multiplex PCR assay. Sourced from immuneACCESS, this table was stored by TCRdb with only in-frame sequences that have V and J called. A share of the clones is absent; for the studies checked, an unresolved V gene accounts for under half, and the remainder has no known explanation. For this sample there are roughly 130,000 clones; roughly nine tenths appear just once. The leading ten clones occupy about 4.6% of the sample. Sample: peripheral blood. These receptors were obtained from a man between 60 and 70 years old with COVID-19, enrolled during active disease.

This chain connects TRBV19 to TRBJ2-7, with 9 bases lining up with TRBD2. The CDR3 is 15 amino acids. The germline gives CDR1 LNHDA, CDR2 SQIVND (reference sequence). J lost 4 bases, V lost 1 base, and 5 bases had no gene match. CDR3 amino acids: CASSIVASGKYEQYF. CDR3 coding DNA: TGTGCCAGTAGTATAGTGGCTAGCGGGAAATACGAGCAGTACTTC. Drawing the rest from reference TRBV19 and TRBJ2-7, the complete variable domain is DGGITQSPKYLFRKEGQNVTLSCEQNLNHDAMYWYRQDPGQGLRLIYYSQIVNDFQKGDIAEGYSVSREKKESFPLTVTSAQKNPTAFYLCASSIVASGKYEQYFGPGTRLTVT.

The rearrangement uses TRBV10-3 and TRBJ2-3, with 8 bases matching TRBD1. V lost 2 bases to trimming and J lost 6 bases; unmatched junction nucleotides: 4. CDR1 and CDR2 (germline): ENHRY, SYGVKD. This CDR3 has 14 amino acids. The CDR3 region has the DNA TGTGCCATCAGTGAGAGGACAGGGTCGGATACGCAGTATTTT. This sequence encodes CAISERTGSDTQYF.

This clone was picked up a small number of times. The rearrangement uses TRBV18 and TRBJ1-2; TRBD1 might be the D (5 bases). The length of the CDR3 is 13 residues. The germline gives CDR1 KGHSH, CDR2 LQKENI. Trimming stripped 1 base from V and 6 bases from J, with 9 bases between. The CDR3 region is CASSPRREDGYTF. The CDR3 bases are TGTGCCAGCTCACCACGCAGGGAGGATGGCTACACCTTC.

J is TRBJ1-1 and V is TRBV4-2, with D perhaps matching TRBD1 (5 bases). Germline V gives CDR1 LGHNA, CDR2 YNFKEQ. The V end lost 4 bases, the J end lost 1 base, and 7 bases lay between the germline ends. There are 13 residues in the CDR3. The CDR3 DNA follows: TGTGCCAGCAGCCGACAGCCGAACACTGAAGCTTTCTTT. Translated: CASSRQPNTEAFF.

V and J are TRBV6-6 and TRBJ1-1; a weak D match, TRBD1 (6 bases). Germline CDR1 reads MNHNY; CDR2 reads SVGAGI (reference sequence). This CDR3 contains 15 residues. The ends were cut back, 6 bases at V and 0 bases at J, with 14 bases in the middle. The DNA for the CDR3 is TGTGCCAGCAGGGAGATACAGGGAGTGAACACTGAAGCTTTCTTT. Protein sequence: CASREIQGVNTEAFF.

The chain recombines TRBV7-9 with TRBJ1-5; possibly TRBD1 for D (5 bases). This CDR3 comprises 15 residues. The germline V gene encodes CDR1 SEHNR and CDR2 FQNEAQ (reference sequence). Between the trimmed V and J ends, which lost 1 base and 2 bases, there was a span of 9 bases. CDR3 amino acids: CASSLGGRGNQPQHF. The CDR3 nucleotides read TGTGCCAGCAGCTTAGGGGGGAGGGGCAATCAGCCCCAGCATTTT.

The V gene is TRBV20-1, the J gene TRBJ1-4; no reliable D call. CDR3 length: 10 amino acids. V was pared by 3 bases and J by 8 bases, with 4 bases between. Germline V lookup: CDR1 DFQATT, CDR2 SNEGSKA (reference sequence). CDR3 nucleotide sequence: TGCAGTGCTAGGGCCGAAAAACTGTTTTTT. This sequence encodes CSARAEKLFF.

This clone showed up just once. The rearrangement joins TRBV19 to TRBJ1-1; D call uncertain. CDR1 is LNHDA and CDR2 is SQIVND in the germline V gene (reference sequence). There are 13 residues in the CDR3. Trimming took off 6 bases at V and 0 bases at J, with 8 bases between the two ends. The CDR3 region is CASSWALNTEAFF. In DNA, the CDR3 is TGTGCCAGTAGCTGGGCCCTGAACACTGAAGCTTTCTTT.

The rearrangement uses TRBV5-1 and TRBJ1-5, with D possibly TRBD1 on 6 matching bases. The CDR3 is 15 amino acids. CDR1 and CDR2 from the germline V gene are SGHRS and YFSETQ. V gave up 0 bases and J gave up 0 bases, with 7 bases separating them. CDR3 coding DNA: TGCGCCAGCAGCTTGGTAGGGGGTAGCAATCAGCCCCAGCATTTT. Its protein product is CASSLVGGSNQPQHF.

The rearrangement joins TRBV11-3 to TRBJ1-3; 7 nucleotides agree with TRBD1. The DNA end lines up better with TRBJ2-2; the J call may be wrong. Germline CDR1 SGHNT, CDR2 YENEEA. This CDR3 contains 18 residues. CDR3: CASSLERDSFLNTGELFF. The DNA for the CDR3 is TGTGCCAGCAGCTTAGAACGGGACAGTTTTTTGAACACCGGGGAGCTGTTTTTT.

This clone came up many times. The chain couples TRBV29-1 to TRBJ1-1; 8 bases fit TRBD1. The CDR3 covers 14 residues. From germline, CDR1 is SQVTM and CDR2 ANQGSEA. Trimming took 3 bases from V and 5 from J; bases not matched to a gene: 8. CDR3 protein: CSVESGGEWTEAFF. Here the CDR3 DNA reads TGCAGCGTTGAGTCAGGGGGCGAGTGGACTGAAGCTTTCTTT.

J is TRBJ1-3 and V is TRBV10-3; D gene ambiguous. Between the trimmed V and J ends, which lost 6 bases and 5 bases, there was a span of 8 bases. The V gene's germline CDR1 is ENHRY and CDR2 SYGVKD. The CDR3 is 12 amino acids. For the CDR3, the DNA is TGTGCCATCAGCGACACTCGAAACACCATATATTTT. This translates into CAISDTRNTIYF.

This rearrangement joins TRBV5-1 to TRBJ2-7, with TRBD2 matching 8 bases. The V gene's germline CDR1 is SGHRS and CDR2 YFSETQ. The V segment lost 4 bases and the J segment 4 bases; nucleotides outside the gene matches: 10. This CDR3 region has 15 residues. DNA for the CDR3: TGCGCCAGCAGCCCTACTCTAGCGGGCGGTTACGAGCAGTACTTC. Its protein is CASSPTLAGGYEQYF.

The V and J genes are TRBV6-6 and TRBJ2-3; no clear D. The V and J ends lost 6 bases and 2 bases respectively, with 18 bases between them. Per germline, CDR1 MNHNY and CDR2 SVGAGI (reference sequence). The CDR3 is 16 amino acids. For the CDR3, the DNA is TGTGCCAGCAGCCCTAATTTAGGAACTATCACAGATACGCAGTATTTT. Its protein is CASSPNLGTITDTQYF.

The CDR3 DNA follows: TGTGCCAGCAGCCAAGAGGACAGTAACTATGGCTACACCTTC. Protein product: CASSQEDSNYGYTF. The chain is built from TRBV3-1 (or the pseudogene TRBV3-2) and TRBJ1-2; tentative D call: TRBD1 (6 bases). The CDR3 length is 14 residues. Trimming took 0 bases from V and 1 from J, leaving 6 bases between them. Germline V CDR1 and CDR2: LGHDT, YNNKEL (reference sequence).